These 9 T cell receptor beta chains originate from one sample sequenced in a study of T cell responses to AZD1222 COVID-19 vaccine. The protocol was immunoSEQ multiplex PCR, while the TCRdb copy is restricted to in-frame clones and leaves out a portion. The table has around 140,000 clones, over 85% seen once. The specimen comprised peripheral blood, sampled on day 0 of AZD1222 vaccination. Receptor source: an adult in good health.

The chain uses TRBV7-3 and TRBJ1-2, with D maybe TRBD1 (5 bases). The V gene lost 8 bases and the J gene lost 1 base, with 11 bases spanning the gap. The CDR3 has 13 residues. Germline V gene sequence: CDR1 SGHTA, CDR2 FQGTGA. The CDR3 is CASSGPYNYGYTF. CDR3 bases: TGTGCCAGCTCGGGACCCTATAACTATGGCTACACCTTC.

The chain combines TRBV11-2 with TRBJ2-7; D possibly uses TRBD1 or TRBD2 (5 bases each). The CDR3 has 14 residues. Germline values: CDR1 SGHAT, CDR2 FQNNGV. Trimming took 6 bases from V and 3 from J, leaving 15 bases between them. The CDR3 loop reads CASRAPGRRYEQYF. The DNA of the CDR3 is TGTGCCAGCAGGGCGCCGGGACGTCGCTACGAGCAGTACTTC.

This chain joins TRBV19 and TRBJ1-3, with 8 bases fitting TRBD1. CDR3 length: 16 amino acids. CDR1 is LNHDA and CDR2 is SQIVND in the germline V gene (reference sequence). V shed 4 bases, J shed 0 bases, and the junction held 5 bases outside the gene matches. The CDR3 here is CASSTSGTGSGNTIYF. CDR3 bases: TGTGCCAGTAGTACCTCGGGGACAGGCTCTGGAAACACCATATATTTT.

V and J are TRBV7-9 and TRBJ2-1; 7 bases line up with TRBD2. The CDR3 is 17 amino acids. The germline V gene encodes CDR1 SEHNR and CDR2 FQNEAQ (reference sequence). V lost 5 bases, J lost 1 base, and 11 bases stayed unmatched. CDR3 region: CASSTTNGSGSYNEQFF. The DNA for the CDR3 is TGTGCCAGCAGCACAACAAACGGTAGCGGGTCCTACAATGAGCAGTTCTTC.

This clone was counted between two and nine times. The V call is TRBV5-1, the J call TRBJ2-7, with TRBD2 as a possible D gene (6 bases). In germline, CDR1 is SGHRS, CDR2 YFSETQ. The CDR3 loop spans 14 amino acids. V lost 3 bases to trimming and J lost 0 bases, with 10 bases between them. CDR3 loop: CASSWDGSSYEQYF. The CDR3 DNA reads TGCGCCAGCAGCTGGGACGGGAGCTCCTACGAGCAGTACTTC.

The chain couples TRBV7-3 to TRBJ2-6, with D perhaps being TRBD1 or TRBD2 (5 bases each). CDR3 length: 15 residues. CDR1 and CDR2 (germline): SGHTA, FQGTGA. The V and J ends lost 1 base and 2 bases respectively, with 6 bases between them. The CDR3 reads CASSLRGAGANVLTF. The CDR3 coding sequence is TGTGCCAGCAGCTTAAGAGGGGCTGGGGCCAACGTCCTGACTTTC.

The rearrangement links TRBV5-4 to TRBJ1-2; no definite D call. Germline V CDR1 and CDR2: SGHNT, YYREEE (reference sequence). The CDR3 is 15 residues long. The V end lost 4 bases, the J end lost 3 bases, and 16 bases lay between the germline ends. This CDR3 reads CASSPGAGYDYGYTF. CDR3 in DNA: TGTGCCAGCAGCCCGGGTGCCGGGTATGACTATGGCTACACCTTC. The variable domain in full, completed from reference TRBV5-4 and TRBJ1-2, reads ETGVTQSPTHLIKTRGQQVTLRCSSQSGHNTVSWYQQALGQGPQFIFQYYREEENGRGNFPPRFSGLQFPNYSSELNVNALELDDSALYLCASSPGAGYDYGYTFGSGTRLTVV.

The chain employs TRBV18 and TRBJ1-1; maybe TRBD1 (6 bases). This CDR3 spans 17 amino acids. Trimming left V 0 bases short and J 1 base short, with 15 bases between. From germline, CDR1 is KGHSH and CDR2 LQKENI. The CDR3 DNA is TGTGCCAGCTCACCACCGAACCAGGGGCTAGGGAACACTGAAGCTTTCTTT. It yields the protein CASSPPNQGLGNTEAFF. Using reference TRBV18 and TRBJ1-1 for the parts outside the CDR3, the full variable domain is NAGVMQNPRHLVRRRGQEARLRCSPMKGHSHVYWYRQLPEEGLKFMVYLQKENIIDESGMPKERFSAEFPKEGPSILRIQQVVRGDSAAYFCASSPPNQGLGNTEAFFGQGTRLTVV.

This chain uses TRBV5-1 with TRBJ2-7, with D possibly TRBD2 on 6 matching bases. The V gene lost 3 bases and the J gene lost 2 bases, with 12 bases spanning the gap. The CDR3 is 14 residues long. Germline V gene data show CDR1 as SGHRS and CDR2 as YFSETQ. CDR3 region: CASSSWGGTYEQYF. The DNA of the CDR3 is TGCGCCAGCAGCTCGTGGGGAGGCACCTACGAGCAGTACTTC.